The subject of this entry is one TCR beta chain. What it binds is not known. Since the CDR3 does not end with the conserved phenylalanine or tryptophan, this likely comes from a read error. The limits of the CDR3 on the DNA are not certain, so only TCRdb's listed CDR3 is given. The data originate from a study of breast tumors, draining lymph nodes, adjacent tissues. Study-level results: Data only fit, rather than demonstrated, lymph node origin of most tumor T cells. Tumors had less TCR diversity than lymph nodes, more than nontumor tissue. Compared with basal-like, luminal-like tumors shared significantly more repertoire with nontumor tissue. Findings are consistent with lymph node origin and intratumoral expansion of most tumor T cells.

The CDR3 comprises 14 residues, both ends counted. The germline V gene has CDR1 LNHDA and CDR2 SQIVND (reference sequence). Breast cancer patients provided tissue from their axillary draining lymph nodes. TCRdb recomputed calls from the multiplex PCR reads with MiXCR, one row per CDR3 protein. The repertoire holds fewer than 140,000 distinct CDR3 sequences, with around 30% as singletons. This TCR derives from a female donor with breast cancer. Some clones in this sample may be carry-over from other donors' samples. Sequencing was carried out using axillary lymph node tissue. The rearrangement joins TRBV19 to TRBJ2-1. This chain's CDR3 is CASKTGDSYNEQTL.